A selection of T cell receptor beta chains follows, all from one sample in a study of blood T cell repertoires in COVID-19. The protocol was immunoSEQ multiplex PCR, while the TCRdb copy is restricted to in-frame clones and leaves out a portion. The table has more than 80,000 clones, roughly 86% seen once; the top ten hold over 4%. The specimen sequenced was peripheral blood. The receptors derive from a man in his forties with acute or convalescent COVID-19. The conserved cysteine and the conserved F or W are not part of the CDR3 here. Expanded clones are given a class, and other clones once, few, many or no size at all.

NA	TRBV6-2/TRBV6-3	TRBJ2-1	ASSLGQQGEQF
NA	TRBV12-3/TRBV12-4	TRBJ1-5	ASSSNPTGTQH
NA	TRBV7-9	TRBJ2-2	ASPPRGQLSGELF
NA	TRBV5-1	TRBJ1-1	ASSVQGPSMNTEAF
NA	TRBV10-3	TRBJ2-7	AISGDLGGASYEQY
NA	TRBV30	TRBJ2-5	AWRTGEYQETQY
once	TRBV21-1	TRBJ1-1	ASSKGGESNTEAF
NA	TRBV11-2	TRBJ2-3	ASSLDREDTQY
NA	TRBV20-1	TRBJ2-7	SASGTLVSEQY
once	TRBV9	TRBJ2-7	ASSQGGLKTYEQY
NA	TRBV10-3	TRBJ1-6	ASDRGFNSPLH
NA	TRBV5-4	TRBJ2-3	AGEREGTDTQY
NA	TRBV7-2	TRBJ2-5	ASSLAGGRETQY
once	TRBV7-8	TRBJ2-3	ASSPWSGELGTDTQY
once	TRBV10-2	TRBJ2-1	ASRMGLAGEGSYNEQF
NA	TRBV6-5	TRBJ1-4	ASSYSLVATNEKLF
NA	TRBV30	TRBJ1-5	ASGEGNQPQH
NA	TRBV18	TRBJ1-1	ASSPGRDYTEAF
NA	TRBV6-5	TRBJ1-1	ASGRGNTEAF
few	TRBV21-1	TRBJ1-1	ASIHQQGVAF
few	TRBV4-2	TRBJ1-5	ASSQDRGTRPQH
NA	TRBV7-9	TRBJ2-3	ASSLDYATDTQY
NA	TRBV7-2	TRBJ1-2	ASSFGDIRGYT
NA	TRBV21-1	TRBJ2-3	ASSKSLTSGLLTDTQY
NA	TRBV4-2	TRBJ1-6	ASSQEGGYYNSPLH
NA	TRBV5-5	TRBJ2-1	ASSLWFADNEQF
NA	TRBV30	TRBJ2-7	AWSDPGQGSSYEQY
NA	TRBV7-2	TRBJ2-5	ASSSYLEETQY
NA	TRBV2	TRBJ2-7	ASRDSSSGEQY
NA	TRBV7-3	TRBJ1-1	ASSLGTGRWDTEAF
NA	TRBV5-1	TRBJ1-4	ASSLGQGREEKLF
NA	TRBV6-5	TRBJ2-3	ASSDRRDTQY
NA	TRBV7-2	TRBJ2-3	ASSLALAGDTQY
NA	TRBV6-1	TRBJ2-7	ASSEREVPPYEQY
NA	TRBV25-1	TRBJ1-4	ASSEFGQGGAKLF
NA	TRBV9	TRBJ2-3	ASSVAAGAPTDTQY
NA	TRBV4-1	TRBJ2-2	ASRPVHDRLTGELF
NA	TRBV19	TRBJ1-2	ASWGVINYGYT
NA	TRBV19	TRBJ1-5	ASTEDSQGQPQH
NA	TRBV30	TRBJ1-1	AWSPERDTEAF
NA	TRBV27	TRBJ1-1	ASSPFPGTEAF
NA	TRBV10-3	TRBJ1-1	AINGGRGTEAF
NA	TRBV18	TRBJ2-1	ASSPTRLVFNEQF
NA	TRBV15	TRBJ1-2	ATSFLRGAAYGYT
NA	TRBV13	TRBJ2-1	ASSVGGRHPVNEQF
NA	TRBV29-1	TRBJ1-1	SDRTGHTEAF
NA	TRBV14	TRBJ2-2	ASSQPRGYTGELF
NA	TRBV4-1	TRBJ2-5	ASALGQQETQY
few	TRBV5-4	TRBJ1-1	ASSEGQLNTEAF
NA	TRBV6-5	TRBJ1-5	ASVPSGYGQPQH
NA	TRBV19	TRBJ2-1	ASSPLAGGPYNEQF
few	TRBV5-4	TRBJ2-2	ASSLDQLVTGELF